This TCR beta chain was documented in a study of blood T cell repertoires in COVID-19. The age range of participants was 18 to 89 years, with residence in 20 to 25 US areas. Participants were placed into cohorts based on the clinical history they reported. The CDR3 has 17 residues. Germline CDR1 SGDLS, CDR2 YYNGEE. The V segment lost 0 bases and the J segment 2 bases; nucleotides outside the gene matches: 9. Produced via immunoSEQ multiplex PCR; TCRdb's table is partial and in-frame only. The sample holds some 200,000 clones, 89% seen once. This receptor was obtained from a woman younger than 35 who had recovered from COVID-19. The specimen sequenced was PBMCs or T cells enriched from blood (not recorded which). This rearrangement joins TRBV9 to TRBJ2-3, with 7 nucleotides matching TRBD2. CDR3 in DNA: TGTGCCAGCAGCGTAGGTGGGGCTAGCGGATTCACAGATACGCAGTATTTT. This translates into CASSVGGASGFTDTQYF.